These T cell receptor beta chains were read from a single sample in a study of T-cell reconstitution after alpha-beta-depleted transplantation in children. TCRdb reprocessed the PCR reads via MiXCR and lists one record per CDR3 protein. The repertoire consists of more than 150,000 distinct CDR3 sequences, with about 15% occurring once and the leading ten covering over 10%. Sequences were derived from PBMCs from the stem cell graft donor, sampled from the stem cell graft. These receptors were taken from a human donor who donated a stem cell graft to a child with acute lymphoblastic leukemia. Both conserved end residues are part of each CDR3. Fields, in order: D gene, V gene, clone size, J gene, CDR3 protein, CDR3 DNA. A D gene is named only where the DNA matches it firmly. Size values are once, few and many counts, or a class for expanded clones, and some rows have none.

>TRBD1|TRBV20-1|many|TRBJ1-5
CSAKSTGRGNQPQHF
TGCAGTGCTAAATCGACAGGGAGGGGGAATCAGCCCCAGCATTTT
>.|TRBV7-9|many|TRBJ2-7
CASSLDYPSYEQYF
TGTGCCAGCAGCTTGGACTACCCCTCCTACGAGCAGTACTTC
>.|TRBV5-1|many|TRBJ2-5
CASVWQQEETQYF
TGCGCCAGCGTTTGGCAGCAAGAAGAGACCCAGTACTTC
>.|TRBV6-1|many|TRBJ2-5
CASSRLVGEETQYF
TGTGCCAGCAGCCGTTTAGTGGGAGAAGAGACCCAGTACTTC
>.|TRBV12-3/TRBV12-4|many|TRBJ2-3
CASSGPLDTQYF
TGTGCCAGCAGTGGACCCCTGGATACGCAGTATTTT
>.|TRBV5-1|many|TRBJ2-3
CAKPSPYSTDTQYF
TGCGCAAAGCCCTCGCCCTATAGCACAGATACGCAGTATTTT
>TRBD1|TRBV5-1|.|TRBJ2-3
CASLLRTGSTDTQYF
TGCGCCAGCCTACTTCGGACAGGGAGCACAGATACGCAGTATTTT
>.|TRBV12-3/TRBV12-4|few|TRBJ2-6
CASSRPRFSGANVLTF
TGTGCCAGCAGCCGACCGAGATTCTCTGGGGCCAACGTCCTGACTTTC
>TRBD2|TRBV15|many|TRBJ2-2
CATSRDLSSGSGGELFF
TGTGCCACCAGCAGAGATTTAAGCAGCGGGAGTGGCGGGGAGCTGTTTTTT
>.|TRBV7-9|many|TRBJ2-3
CASAEAFQYF
TGTGCCAGCGCAGAGGCTTTTCAGTATTTT
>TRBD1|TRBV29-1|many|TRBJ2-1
CSVDGGQINEQFF
TGCAGCGTTGATGGGGGACAGATCAATGAGCAGTTCTTC
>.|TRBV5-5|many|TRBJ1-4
CASTRGTNEKLFF
TGTGCCAGCACGCGGGGAACTAATGAAAAACTGTTTTTT
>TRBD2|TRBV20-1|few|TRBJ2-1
CSARKYREAVYNEQFF
TGCAGTGCTAGAAAATACCGGGAGGCCGTATACAATGAGCAGTTCTTC
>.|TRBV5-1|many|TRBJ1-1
CASSLAMGNTEAFF
TGCGCCAGCAGCTTGGCCATGGGAAACACTGAAGCTTTCTTT
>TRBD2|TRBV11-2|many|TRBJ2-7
CASSPQTSGTYEQYF
TGTGCCAGCAGCCCGCAGACTAGCGGGACCTACGAGCAGTACTTC
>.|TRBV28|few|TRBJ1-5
CASRWFNQPQHF
TGTGCCAGCAGGTGGTTTAATCAGCCCCAGCATTTT
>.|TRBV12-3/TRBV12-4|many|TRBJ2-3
CASSFGQYTDTQYF
TGTGCCAGCAGTTTCGGGCAGTACACAGATACGCAGTATTTT
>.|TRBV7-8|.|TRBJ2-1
CASRLTGQGEQFF
TGTGCCAGCAGGCTAACAGGTCAGGGTGAGCAGTTCTTC
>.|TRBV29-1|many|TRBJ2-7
CSVGAGRAYEQYF
TGCAGCGTTGGCGCCGGCCGGGCCTACGAGCAGTACTTC
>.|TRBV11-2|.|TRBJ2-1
CASSFSGLDEQFF
TGTGCCAGCAGCTTCTCAGGATTAGATGAGCAGTTCTTC
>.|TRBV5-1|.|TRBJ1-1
CASSLRLEDTEAFF
TGCGCCAGCAGCTTGCGATTGGAGGACACTGAAGCTTTCTTT
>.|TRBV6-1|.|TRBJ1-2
CASSGRRPWGAGRNYGYTF
TGTGCCAGCAGTGGACGAAGACCGTGGGGCGCAGGGCGTAACTATGGCTACACCTTC
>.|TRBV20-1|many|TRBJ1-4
CSAREGRTEKLFF
TGCAGTGCTAGAGAGGGTAGGACTGAAAAACTGTTTTTT
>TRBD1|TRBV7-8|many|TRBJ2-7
CASSSGTDYEQYF
TGTGCCAGCAGCTCCGGGACAGACTACGAGCAGTACTTC
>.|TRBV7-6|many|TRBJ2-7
CASSFSTLARIANEQYF
TGTGCCAGCAGCTTCTCCACCCTGGCTAGGATTGCGAACGAGCAGTACTTC
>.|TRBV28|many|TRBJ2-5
CASRPAGGNPQETQYF
TGTGCCAGCAGGCCCGCTGGGGGCAACCCCCAAGAGACCCAGTACTTC
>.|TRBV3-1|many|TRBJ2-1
CASRRRDRPGVLLADNEQFF
TGTGCCAGCAGGCGCCGGGACAGGCCTGGAGTGTTACTAGCGGACAATGAGCAGTTCTTC
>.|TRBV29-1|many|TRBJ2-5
CSVVFRWQETQYF
TGCAGCGTTGTTTTTAGGTGGCAAGAGACCCAGTACTTC
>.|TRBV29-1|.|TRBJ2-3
CSVRYSSSTDTQYF
TGCAGCGTCCGTTATTCTTCTAGCACAGATACGCAGTATTTT
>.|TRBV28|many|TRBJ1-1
CASSRGVWEKNTEAFF
TGTGCCAGCAGTAGGGGGGTATGGGAAAAGAACACTGAAGCTTTCTTT
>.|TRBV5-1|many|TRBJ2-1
CASTSHEQFF
TGCGCCAGCACTTCGCATGAGCAGTTCTTC
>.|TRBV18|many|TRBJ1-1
CASSPTPGRSYDTEAFF
TGTGCCAGCTCACCAACGCCGGGACGGTCGTATGACACTGAAGCTTTCTTT